The sample holds a few counts of the clone carrying this T cell receptor beta chain. The antigen remains undetermined. The data were taken from a study of T cells in Graves' hyperthyroidism and ophthalmopathy. General study points: Stable hyperthyroidism was separated from ophthalmopathy by a model based on 13 V-J features. Blood held most thyroid clonotypes expanded above 0.001 frequency.

Amplified TCR beta CDR3 regions derived from RNA transcripts. First-round RT-PCR targeting the TCR CDR3 was performed with the HTBI primer set. TCRdb reprocessed the multiplex PCR reads with MiXCR, giving one entry per CDR3 protein. The sample has 350,000 or so distinct CDR3 sequences; roughly 18% are singletons. Looked up from germline, CDR1 is DFQATT and CDR2 is SNEGSKA (reference sequence). The ends lost 3 bases at V and 5 bases at J; junction bases unmatched: 9. The CDR3 extends over 15 amino acids. Patients between 18 and 65 years old had hyperthyroidism, newly diagnosed and lasting under 2 months. Cells are PBMCs isolated from roughly 9.2 ml of fresh blood.

V is TRBV20-1 and J is TRBJ1-4; TRBD1 matches 7 bases. Sequenced sample: blood. The origin of this receptor is a woman between 50 and 59 years old with Graves' hyperthyroidism. Here the CDR3 reads CSARGGGTVNEKLFF. CDR3 nucleotides: TGCAGTGCTAGGGGGGGCGGGACAGTAAATGAAAAACTGTTTTTT.